This T cell receptor beta chain was recovered during a study of vaccination and CD4 T cells after COVID-19. CDR1 is SGHVS, CDR2 FNYEAQ, per germline. V was shortened by 5 bases and J by 9 bases, with 17 bases between the two germline ends. The CDR3 spans 14 residues. In the case of this clonotype: The antigen is undetermined.

Whole-study results and caveats: SARS-CoV-2-reactive clonotype medians increased from around 20 to 38, not significantly.

Treatment indicated: approximately nine-day PBMC culture with coronavirus spike peptide pools or control peptides (ViraFEST assay). Harvesting of the unexposed donor's CD4+ T cells predated the COVID-19 pandemic (2011-2018). Per-well cultures of two million PBMCs received around 9.9 IU/ml IL-2 and 9 to 10 ug/ml peptide pools. The Oncomine TCR Beta short-read assay sequenced DNA from cultured CD4+ T cells. The template was genomic DNA from cultured CD4+ T cells. TCRdb re-analysed the PCR reads in MiXCR, keeping a single row per CDR3 protein. The sample includes some 9,500 distinct CDR3 sequences, 28% of them seen just once.

The sequencing input was CD4+ T cells from blood, cultured in vitro. This chain connects TRBV7-6 to TRBJ1-5, with D possibly being TRBD1 (6 bases). This sequence originates from a human donor in good health. The CDR3 nucleotides read TGTGCCAGCAGCCAACAGGGAATGGGTCTGCCCCAGCATTTT. This encodes CASSQQGMGLPQHF.